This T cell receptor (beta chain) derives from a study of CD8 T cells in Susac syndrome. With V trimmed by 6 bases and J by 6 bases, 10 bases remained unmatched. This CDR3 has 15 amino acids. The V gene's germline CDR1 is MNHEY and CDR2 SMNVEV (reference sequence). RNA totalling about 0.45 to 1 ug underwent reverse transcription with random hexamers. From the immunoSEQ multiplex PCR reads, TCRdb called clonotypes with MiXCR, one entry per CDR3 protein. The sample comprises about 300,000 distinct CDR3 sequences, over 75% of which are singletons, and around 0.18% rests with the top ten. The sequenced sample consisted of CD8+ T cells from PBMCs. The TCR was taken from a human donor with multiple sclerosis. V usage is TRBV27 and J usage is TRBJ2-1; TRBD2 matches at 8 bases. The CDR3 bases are TGTGCCAGCAGCTTAGCGGGGTTTTGGGGCAATGAGCAGTTCTTC. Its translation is CASSLAGFWGNEQFF.